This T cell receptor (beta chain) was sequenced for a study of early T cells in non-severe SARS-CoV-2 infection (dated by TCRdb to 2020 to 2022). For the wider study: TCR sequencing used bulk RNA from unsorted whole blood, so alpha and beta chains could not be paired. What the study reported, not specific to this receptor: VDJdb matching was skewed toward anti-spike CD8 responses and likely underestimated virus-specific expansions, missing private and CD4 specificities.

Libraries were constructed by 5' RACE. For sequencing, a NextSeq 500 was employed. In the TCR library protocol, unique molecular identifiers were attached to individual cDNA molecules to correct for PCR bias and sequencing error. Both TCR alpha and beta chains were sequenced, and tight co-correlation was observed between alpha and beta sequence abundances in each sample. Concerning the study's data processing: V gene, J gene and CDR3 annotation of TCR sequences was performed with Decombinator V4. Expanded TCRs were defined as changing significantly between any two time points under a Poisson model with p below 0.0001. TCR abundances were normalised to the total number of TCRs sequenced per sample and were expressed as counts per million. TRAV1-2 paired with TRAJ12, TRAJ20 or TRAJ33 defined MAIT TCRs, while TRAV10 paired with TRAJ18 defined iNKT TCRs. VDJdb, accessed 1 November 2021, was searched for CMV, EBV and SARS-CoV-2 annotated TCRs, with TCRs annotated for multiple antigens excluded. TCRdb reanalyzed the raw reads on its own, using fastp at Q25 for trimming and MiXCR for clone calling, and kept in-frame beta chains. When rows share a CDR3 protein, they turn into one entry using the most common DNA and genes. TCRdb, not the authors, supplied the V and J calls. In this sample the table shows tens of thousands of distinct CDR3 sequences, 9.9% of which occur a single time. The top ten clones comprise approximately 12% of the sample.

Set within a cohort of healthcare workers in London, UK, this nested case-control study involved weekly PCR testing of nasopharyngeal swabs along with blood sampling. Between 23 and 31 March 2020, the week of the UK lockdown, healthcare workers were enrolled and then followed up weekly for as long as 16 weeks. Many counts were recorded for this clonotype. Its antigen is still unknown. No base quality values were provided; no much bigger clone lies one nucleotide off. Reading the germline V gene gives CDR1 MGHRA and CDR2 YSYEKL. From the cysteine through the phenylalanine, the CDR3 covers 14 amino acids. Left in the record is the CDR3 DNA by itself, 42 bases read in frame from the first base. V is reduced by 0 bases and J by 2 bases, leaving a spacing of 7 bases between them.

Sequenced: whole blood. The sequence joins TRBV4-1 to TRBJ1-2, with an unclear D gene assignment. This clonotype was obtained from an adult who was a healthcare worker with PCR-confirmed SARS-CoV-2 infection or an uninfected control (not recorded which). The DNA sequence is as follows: TGCGCCAGCAGCCAAGACGGGGTAAACTATGGCTACACCTTC. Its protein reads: CASSQDGVNYGYTF.